The clone carrying this T cell receptor beta chain was counted between two and nine times. Antigen specificity is unknown. The data stem from a study of human T cells and chemical hapten exposure. Study as a whole: Upper inner arm skin measuring approximately 2 cm by approximately 2 cm received 2% DPC for sensitization. Study-level findings and limits: There were significantly more large CDR3 similarity clusters among expanded TCRs than among controls. No alteration of TCRs above 1 in 1000 frequency was seen with DPC sensitization.

The time point is: pre-sensitization, week 0. Noted treatment: therapeutic diphenylcyclopropenone sensitization with weekly scalp DPC. Each donor was an alopecia patient between 18 and 70 years of age who qualified for DPC. MiXCR, applied by TCRdb to the RACE reads, yields one record per CDR3 protein. The sample has some 84,000 distinct CDR3 sequences; over 6.5% are singletons. The trim removed 4 bases at V and 9 bases at J, leaving 14 bases unmatched. The CDR3 length is 16 residues. Per germline, CDR1 SGDLS and CDR2 YYNGEE. The rearrangement uses TRBV9 and TRBJ2-1; 9 nucleotides line up with TRBD2. The specimen was whole blood, collected in connection with sensitization to the hapten diphenylcyclopropenone (DPC). The clonotype was recovered from a man aged 35-49 years with alopecia areata. Some clones in this sample may be carry-over from other donors' samples. For the CDR3, the DNA is TGTGCCAGCAGCTTCGGGTGGCGGGAGGGCCCGATTGAGCAGTTCTTC. This codes for CASSFGWREGPIEQFF.